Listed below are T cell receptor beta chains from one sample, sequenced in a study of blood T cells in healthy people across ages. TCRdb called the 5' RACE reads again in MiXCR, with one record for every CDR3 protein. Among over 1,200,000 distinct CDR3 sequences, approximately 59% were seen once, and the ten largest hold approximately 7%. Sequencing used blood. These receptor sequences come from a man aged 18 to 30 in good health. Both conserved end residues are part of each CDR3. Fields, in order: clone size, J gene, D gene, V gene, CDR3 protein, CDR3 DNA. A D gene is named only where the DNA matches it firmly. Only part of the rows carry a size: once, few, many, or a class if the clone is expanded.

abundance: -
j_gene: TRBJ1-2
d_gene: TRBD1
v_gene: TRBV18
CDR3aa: CASSPRDRGMEGYTF
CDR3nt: TGTGCCAGCTCACCACGGGACAGGGGGATGGAAGGCTACACCTTC

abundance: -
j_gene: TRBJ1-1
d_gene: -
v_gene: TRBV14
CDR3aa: CASRPTWENTEAFF
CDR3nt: TGTGCCAGCAGGCCCACGTGGGAGAACACTGAAGCTTTCTTT

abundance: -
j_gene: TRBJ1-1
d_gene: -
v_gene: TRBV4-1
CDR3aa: CASSLAEQLNTEAFF
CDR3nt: TGCGCCAGCAGCCTTGCGGAACAACTGAACACTGAAGCTTTCTTT

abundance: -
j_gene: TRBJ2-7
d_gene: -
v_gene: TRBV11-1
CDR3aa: CASSSPLGRSFYEQYF
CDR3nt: TGTGCCAGCAGCTCTCCCCTGGGCAGGTCCTTCTACGAGCAGTACTTC

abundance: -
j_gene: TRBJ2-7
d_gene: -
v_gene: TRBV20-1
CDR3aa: CSGQGVGYEQYF
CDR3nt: TGCAGTGGTCAGGGTGTAGGTTACGAGCAGTACTTC

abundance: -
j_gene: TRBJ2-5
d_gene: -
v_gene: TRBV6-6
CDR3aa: CASRPGRRETQYF
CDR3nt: TGTGCCAGCAGACCAGGACGTAGGGAGACCCAGTACTTC

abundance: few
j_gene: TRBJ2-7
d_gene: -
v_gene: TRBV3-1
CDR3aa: CASRLTGESYEQYF
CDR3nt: TGTGCCAGCAGACTGACGGGGGAGTCCTACGAGCAGTACTTC

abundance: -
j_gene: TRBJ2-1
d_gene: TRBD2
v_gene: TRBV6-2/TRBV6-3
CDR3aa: CASSYLTSGGAFYEQFF
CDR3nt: TGTGCCAGCAGTTACCTCACTAGCGGGGGGGCGTTCTATGAGCAGTTCTTC

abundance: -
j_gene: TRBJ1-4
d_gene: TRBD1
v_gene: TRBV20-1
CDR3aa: CSARDDLGPWGTATNEKLFF
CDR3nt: TGCAGTGCTAGAGACGATCTCGGGCCGTGGGGGACAGCGACTAATGAAAAACTGTTTTTT

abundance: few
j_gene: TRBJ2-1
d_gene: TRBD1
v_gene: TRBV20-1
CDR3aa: CSARFVGQGYNEQFF
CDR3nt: TGCAGTGCTAGATTTGTGGGACAGGGTTACAATGAGCAGTTCTTC

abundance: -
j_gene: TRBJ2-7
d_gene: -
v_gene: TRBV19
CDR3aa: CASGQIGHYEQYF
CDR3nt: TGTGCCAGTGGACAGATAGGACACTACGAGCAGTACTTC

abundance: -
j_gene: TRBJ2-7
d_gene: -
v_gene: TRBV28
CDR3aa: CASSLFPLLGPYEQYF
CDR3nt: TGTGCCAGCAGTTTATTTCCCCTGCTGGGGCCCTACGAGCAGTACTTC

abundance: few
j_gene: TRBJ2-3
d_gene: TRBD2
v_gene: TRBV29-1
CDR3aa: CSVYPAGGFASTDTQYF
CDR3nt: TGCAGCGTTTATCCAGCGGGGGGGTTCGCCAGCACAGATACGCAGTATTTT

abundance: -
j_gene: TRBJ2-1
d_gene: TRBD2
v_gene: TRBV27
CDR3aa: CASSLSLAGGPGEQFF
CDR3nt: TGTGCCAGCAGTTTAAGTCTAGCGGGGGGGCCCGGTGAGCAGTTCTTC

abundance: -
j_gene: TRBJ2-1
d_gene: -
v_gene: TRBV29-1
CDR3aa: CSVAPGRGGGNEQFF
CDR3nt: TGCAGCGTAGCCCCGGGGCGGGGTGGAGGAAATGAGCAGTTCTTC

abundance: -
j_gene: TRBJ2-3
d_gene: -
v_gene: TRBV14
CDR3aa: CASSRDQQDTQYF
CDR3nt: TGTGCCAGCAGCCGGGACCAGCAGGATACGCAGTATTTT

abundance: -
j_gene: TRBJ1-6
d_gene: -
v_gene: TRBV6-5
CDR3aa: CASSPAGLNSPLHF
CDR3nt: TGTGCCAGCAGCCCCGCCGGGCTTAATTCACCCCTCCACTTT

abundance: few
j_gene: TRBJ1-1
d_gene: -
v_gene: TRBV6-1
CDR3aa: CASSEATGRPEAFF
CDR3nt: TGTGCCAGCAGTGAGGCAACAGGGCGACCTGAAGCTTTCTTT

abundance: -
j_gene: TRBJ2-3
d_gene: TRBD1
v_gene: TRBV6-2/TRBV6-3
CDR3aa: CASSPTGEADTQYF
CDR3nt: TGTGCCAGCAGTCCGACAGGGGAGGCAGATACGCAGTATTTT

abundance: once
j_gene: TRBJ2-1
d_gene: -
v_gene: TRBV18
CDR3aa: CASQGKSSYNEQFF
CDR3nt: TGTGCCAGCCAGGGGAAGAGCTCCTACAATGAGCAGTTCTTC

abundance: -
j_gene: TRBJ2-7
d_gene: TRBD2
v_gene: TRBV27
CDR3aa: CASSRTSGRITYEQYF
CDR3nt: TGTGCCAGCAGTCGCACTAGCGGGAGGATAACCTACGAGCAGTACTTC

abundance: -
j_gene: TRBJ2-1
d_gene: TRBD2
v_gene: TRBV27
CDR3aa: CASSRLAGTDEQFF
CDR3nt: TGTGCCAGCTCGAGGCTAGCGGGGACGGATGAGCAGTTCTTC

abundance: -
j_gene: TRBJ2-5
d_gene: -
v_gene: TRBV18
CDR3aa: CASLRSPYNEQYF
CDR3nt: TGTGCCAGTCTCAGAAGCCCCTACAATGAGCAGTACTTC

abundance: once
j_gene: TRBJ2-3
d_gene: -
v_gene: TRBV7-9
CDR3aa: CASSLTTIGTDTQYF
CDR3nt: TGTGCCAGCAGCTTAACTACCATAGGCACAGATACGCAGTATTTT

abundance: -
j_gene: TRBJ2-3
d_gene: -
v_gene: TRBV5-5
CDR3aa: CASSHTVSTDTQYF
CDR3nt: TGTGCCAGCAGCCACACGGTTAGCACAGATACGCAGTATTTT

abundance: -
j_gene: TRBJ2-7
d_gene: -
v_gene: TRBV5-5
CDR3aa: CASSLGRRQASYEQYF
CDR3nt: TGTGCCAGCAGCTTGGGTCGAAGACAGGCTTCCTACGAGCAGTACTTC

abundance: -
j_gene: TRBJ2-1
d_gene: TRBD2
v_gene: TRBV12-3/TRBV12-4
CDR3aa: CASRAGTSLLESEQFF
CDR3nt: TGTGCCAGCAGGGCAGGGACTAGCCTCTTAGAGAGTGAGCAGTTCTTC

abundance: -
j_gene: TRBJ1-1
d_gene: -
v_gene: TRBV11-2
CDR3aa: CASSPSPRGHTEAFF
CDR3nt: TGTGCCAGCAGCCCTAGCCCCAGGGGCCACACTGAAGCTTTCTTT

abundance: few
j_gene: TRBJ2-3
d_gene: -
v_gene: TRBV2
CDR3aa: CASSDGSLRRDTQYF
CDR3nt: TGTGCCAGCAGTGACGGCAGCCTAAGAAGAGATACGCAGTATTTT

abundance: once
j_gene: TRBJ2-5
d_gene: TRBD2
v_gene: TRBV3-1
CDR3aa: CASGGGWETQYF
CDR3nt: TGTGCCAGCGGCGGGGGTTGGGAGACCCAGTACTTC

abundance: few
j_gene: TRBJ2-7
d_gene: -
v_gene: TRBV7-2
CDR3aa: CASSRRLIPDYEQYF
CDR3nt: TGTGCCAGCAGTCGCAGACTAATACCAGACTACGAGCAGTACTTC

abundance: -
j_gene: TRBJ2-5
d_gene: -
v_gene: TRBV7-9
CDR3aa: CASSADRIETQYF
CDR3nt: TGTGCCAGCAGCGCCGACAGAATAGAGACCCAGTACTTC

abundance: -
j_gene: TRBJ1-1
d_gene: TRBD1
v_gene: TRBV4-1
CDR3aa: CASSQSGTVNTEAFF
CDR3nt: TGCGCCAGCAGCCAGTCCGGGACAGTGAACACTGAAGCTTTCTTT

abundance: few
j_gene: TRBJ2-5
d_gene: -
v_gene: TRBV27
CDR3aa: CASSIAGLQETQYF
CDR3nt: TGTGCCAGCAGTATCGCGGGACTCCAAGAGACCCAGTACTTC

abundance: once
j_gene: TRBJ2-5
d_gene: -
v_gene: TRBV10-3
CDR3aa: CASRGWDQETQYF
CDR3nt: TGTGCCTCCCGGGGGTGGGATCAAGAGACCCAGTACTTC

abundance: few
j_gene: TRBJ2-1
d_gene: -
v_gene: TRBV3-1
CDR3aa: CASSQGDTRNEQFF
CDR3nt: TGTGCCAGCAGCCAAGGGGACACCAGGAATGAGCAGTTCTTC

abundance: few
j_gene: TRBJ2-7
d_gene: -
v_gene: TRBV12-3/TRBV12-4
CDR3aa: CASSLGTGRTYEQYF
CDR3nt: TGTGCCAGCAGTTTAGGTACAGGGAGAACCTACGAGCAGTACTTC

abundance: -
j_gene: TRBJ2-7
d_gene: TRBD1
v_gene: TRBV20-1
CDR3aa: CSALVRGYEQYF
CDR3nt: TGCAGTGCATTAGTCAGGGGGTACGAGCAGTACTTC

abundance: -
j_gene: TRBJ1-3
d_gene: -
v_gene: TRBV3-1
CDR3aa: CASSLRTGRGNTIYF
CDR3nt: TGTGCCAGCAGCCTAAGAACAGGAAGGGGAAACACCATATATTTT

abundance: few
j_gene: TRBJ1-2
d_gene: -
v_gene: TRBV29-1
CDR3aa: CSVRQDGDYTF
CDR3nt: TGCAGCGTCCGACAGGACGGAGACTACACCTTC

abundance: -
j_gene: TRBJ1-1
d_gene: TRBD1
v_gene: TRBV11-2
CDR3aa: CASSPGQFTEAFF
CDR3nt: TGTGCCAGCAGCCCGGGACAGTTCACTGAAGCTTTCTTT

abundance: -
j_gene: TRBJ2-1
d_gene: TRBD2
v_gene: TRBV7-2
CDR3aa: CASSPLSGGAYNEQFF
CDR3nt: TGTGCCAGCAGCCCCCTGAGCGGGGGGGCTTACAATGAGCAGTTCTTC

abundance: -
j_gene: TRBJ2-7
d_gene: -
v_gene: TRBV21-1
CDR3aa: CASSEKGRESYEQYF
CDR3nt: TGTGCCAGCAGCGAAAAGGGCAGGGAGTCCTACGAGCAGTACTTC

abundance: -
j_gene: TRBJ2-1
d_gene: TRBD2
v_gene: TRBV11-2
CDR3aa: CASSLVGGSSNEQFF
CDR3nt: TGTGCCAGCAGCTTAGTAGGCGGGAGCTCAAATGAGCAGTTCTTC

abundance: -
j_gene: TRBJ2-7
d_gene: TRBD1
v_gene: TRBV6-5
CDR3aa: CASSPTGTGDEQYF
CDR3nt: TGTGCCAGCAGTCCGACCGGGACAGGGGACGAGCAGTACTTC

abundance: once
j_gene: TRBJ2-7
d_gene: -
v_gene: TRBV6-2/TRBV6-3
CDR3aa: CASSYYLGGTPSYEQYF
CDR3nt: TGTGCCAGCAGTTATTACCTAGGCGGGACACCTTCCTACGAGCAGTACTTC

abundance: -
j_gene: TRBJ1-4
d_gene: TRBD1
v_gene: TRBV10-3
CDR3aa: CATRDRDATNEKLFF
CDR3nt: TGTGCCACCCGGGACAGGGATGCAACTAATGAAAAACTGTTTTTT

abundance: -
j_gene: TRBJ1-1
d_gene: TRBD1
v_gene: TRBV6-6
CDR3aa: CASSYPTGVDEAFF
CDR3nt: TGTGCCAGCAGTTACCCGACAGGGGTGGATGAAGCTTTCTTT

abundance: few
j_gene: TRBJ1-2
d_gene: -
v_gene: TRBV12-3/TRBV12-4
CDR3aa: CASSDYGDNYGYTF
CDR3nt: TGTGCCAGCAGTGACTACGGGGATAACTATGGCTACACCTTC

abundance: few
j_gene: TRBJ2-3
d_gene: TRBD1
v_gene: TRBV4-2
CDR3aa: CASSQETGTGLTDTQYF
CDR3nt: TGTGCCAGCAGCCAAGAGACCGGGACAGGGTTAACAGATACGCAGTATTTT

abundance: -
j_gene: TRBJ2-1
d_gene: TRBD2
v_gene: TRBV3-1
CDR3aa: CASSQARSGRIHYNEQFF
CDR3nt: TGTGCCAGCAGCCAAGCCCGGAGCGGGAGGATCCACTACAATGAGCAGTTCTTC

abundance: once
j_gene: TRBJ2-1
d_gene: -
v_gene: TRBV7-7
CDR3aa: CASSLAPRRTGYNEQFF
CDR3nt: TGTGCCAGCAGCTTAGCGCCTAGGCGTACGGGGTACAATGAGCAGTTCTTC

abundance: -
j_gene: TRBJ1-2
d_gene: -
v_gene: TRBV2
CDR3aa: CASSPIGPDEGNYGYTF
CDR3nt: TGTGCCAGCAGCCCCATCGGCCCCGATGAGGGAAACTATGGCTACACCTTC